Given below is one T cell receptor (beta chain) in context. Its antigen is unknown. The data were obtained in a study of T cell repertoires in cytomegalovirus infection. The CDR3 length is 18 residues. Unmatched junction bases numbered 14, after V lost 2 bases and J lost 3 bases. Germline CDR1 MNHEY, CDR2 SVGEGT. MiXCR was run by TCRdb on the reads, yielding one entry per CDR3 protein. The sample includes 750,000 to 950,000 distinct CDR3 sequences, almost 30% of them seen just once. Findings and limits, study-wide: Of the TCR beta families, the public ones yielded a cumulative frequency that identified carriers of CMV plus the relevant HLA.

The sequence derives from a human donor in good health (CMV status not recorded). Some clones in this sample may be carry-over from other donors' samples. The specimen was cultured CD8+ T cells from PBMCs, collected from culture after CMV antigen stimulation. The genes are TRBV6-2 or TRBV6-3 and TRBJ2-3, with 7 bases that match TRBD2. The CDR3 is CASSYGLVGTVQTDTQYF. The CDR3 bases are TGTGCCAGCAGTTACGGACTAGTCGGTACTGTCCAAACAGATACGCAGTATTTT.